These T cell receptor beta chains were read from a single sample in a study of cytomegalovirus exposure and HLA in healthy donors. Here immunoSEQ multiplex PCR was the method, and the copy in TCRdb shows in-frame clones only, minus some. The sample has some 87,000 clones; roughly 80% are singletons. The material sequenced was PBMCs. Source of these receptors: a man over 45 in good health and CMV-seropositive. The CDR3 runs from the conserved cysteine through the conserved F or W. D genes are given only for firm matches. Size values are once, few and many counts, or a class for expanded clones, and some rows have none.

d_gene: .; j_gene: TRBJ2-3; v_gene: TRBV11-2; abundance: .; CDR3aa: CASSPNYRGTDTQYF; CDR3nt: TGTGCCAGCAGTCCCAACTATCGGGGCACAGATACGCAGTATTTT
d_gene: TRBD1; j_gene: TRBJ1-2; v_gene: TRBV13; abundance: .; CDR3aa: CASSSGQGRHGYTF; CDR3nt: TGTGCCAGCAGCTCGGGACAGGGTAGACATGGCTACACCTTC
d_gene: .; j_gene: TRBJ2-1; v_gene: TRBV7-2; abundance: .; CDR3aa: CASSLASELRYNEQFF; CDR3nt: TGTGCCAGCAGTTTAGCTTCTGAACTGCGGTACAATGAGCAGTTCTTC
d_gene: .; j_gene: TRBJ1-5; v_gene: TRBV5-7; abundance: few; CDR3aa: CASSLAFWAGNQPQNF; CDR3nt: TGTGCCAGCAGCTTGGCCTTTTGGGCAGGGAATCAGCCCCAGAATTTT
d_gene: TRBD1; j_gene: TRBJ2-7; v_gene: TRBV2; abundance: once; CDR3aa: CASSSGQGRSYEQYF; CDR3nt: TGTGCCAGCAGTTCCGGACAGGGGAGGTCTTACGAGCAGTACTTC
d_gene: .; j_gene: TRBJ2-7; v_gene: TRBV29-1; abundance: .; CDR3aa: CSVAENSYEQYF; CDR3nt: TGCAGCGTGGCGGAAAACTCCTACGAGCAGTACTTC
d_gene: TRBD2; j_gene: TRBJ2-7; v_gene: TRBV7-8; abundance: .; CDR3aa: CASSSSGGAVGEQYF; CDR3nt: TGTGCCAGCAGCTCTAGCGGGGGGGCGGTGGGCGAGCAGTACTTC
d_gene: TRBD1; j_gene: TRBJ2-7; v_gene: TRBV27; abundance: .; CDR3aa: CASSSGQGAYEQYF; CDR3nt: TGTGCCAGCAGTTCTGGACAGGGGGCCTACGAGCAGTACTTC
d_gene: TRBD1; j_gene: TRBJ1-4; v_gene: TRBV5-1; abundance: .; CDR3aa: CASSPWTGMDEKLFF; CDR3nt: TGCGCCAGCAGCCCATGGACAGGGATGGATGAAAAACTGTTTTTT
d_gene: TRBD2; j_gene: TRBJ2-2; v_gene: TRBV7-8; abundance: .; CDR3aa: CASRLAGEAGELFF; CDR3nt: TGTGCCAGCCGACTAGCGGGGGAGGCCGGGGAGCTGTTTTTT
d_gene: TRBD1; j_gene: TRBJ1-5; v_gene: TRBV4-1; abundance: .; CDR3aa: CASSQEGRGENQPQNF; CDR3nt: TGCGCCAGCAGCCAAGAAGGCAGGGGGGAGAATCAGCCCCAGAATTTT
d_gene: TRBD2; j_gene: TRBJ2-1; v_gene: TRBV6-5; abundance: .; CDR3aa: CASSNPGLALNEQFF; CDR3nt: TGTGCCAGCAGCAATCCGGGACTAGCTCTAAATGAGCAGTTCTTC
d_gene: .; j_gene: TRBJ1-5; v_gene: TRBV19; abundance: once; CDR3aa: CASSSTENQPQHF; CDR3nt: TGTGCCAGTTCCTCGACAGAAAATCAGCCCCAGCATTTT
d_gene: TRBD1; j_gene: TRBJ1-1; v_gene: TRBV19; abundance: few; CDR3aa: CASSIGLTGASTEAFF; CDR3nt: TGTGCCAGTAGTATCGGTTTGACAGGGGCCAGCACTGAAGCTTTCTTT
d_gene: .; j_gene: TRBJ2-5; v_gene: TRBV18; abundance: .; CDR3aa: CASSPYSNPQETQYF; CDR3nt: TGTGCCAGCTCACCCTACTCGAACCCCCAAGAGACCCAGTACTTC
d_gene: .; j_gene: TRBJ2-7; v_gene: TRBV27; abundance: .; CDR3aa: CASRRRQATYEQYF; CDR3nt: TGTGCCAGCAGGCGGAGACAGGCGACCTACGAGCAGTACTTC
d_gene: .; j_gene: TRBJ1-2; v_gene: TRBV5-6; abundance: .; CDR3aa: CASSLIGVGLTNYGYTF; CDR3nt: TGTGCCAGCAGCTTGATCGGGGTTGGACTCACTAACTATGGCTACACCTTC
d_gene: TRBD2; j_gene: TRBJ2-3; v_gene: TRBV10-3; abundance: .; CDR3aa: CAIRRGATDTQYF; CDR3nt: TGTGCCATCAGGCGGGGGGCTACAGATACGCAGTATTTT
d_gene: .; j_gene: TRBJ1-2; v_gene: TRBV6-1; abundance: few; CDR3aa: CASKEGNYGYTF; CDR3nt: TGTGCCAGCAAGGAGGGGAACTATGGCTACACCTTC
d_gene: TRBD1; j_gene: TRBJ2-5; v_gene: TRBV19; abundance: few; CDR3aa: CASAPGGWETQYF; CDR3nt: TGTGCCAGCGCCCCAGGGGGCTGGGAGACCCAGTACTTC
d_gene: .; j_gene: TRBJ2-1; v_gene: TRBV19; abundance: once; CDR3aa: CASRAGQIYNEQFF; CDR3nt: TGTGCCAGCCGCGCGGGACAGATCTACAATGAGCAGTTCTTC
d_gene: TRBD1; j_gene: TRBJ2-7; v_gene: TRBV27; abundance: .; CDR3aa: CASSQPGQGPYEQYF; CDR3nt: TGTGCCAGCAGTCAACCGGGACAGGGTCCCTACGAGCAGTACTTC
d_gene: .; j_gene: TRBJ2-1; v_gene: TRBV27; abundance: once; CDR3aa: CASSLSAGDSYNEQFF; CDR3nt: TGTGCCAGCAGTTTAAGTGCAGGGGACTCCTACAATGAGCAGTTCTTC
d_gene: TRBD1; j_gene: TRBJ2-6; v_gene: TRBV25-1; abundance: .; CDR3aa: CASSTRQGLSSGANVLTF; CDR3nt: TGTGCCAGCAGTACCCGACAGGGGCTCAGCTCTGGGGCCAACGTCCTGACTTTC